Each of the 2 T cell receptor beta chains below was sequenced from the same sample in a study of cytomegalovirus exposure and HLA in healthy donors. The PCR employed 60 Vbeta primers together with 13 Jbeta primers. TCRdb's table, derived via immunoSEQ multiplex PCR, lists solely in-frame clones and lacks some. The data show about 140,000 clones, with 80% seen just once and 5.1% held by the top ten. The sequenced material came from PBMCs. The receptors here all came from a male donor in good health and CMV-seronegative.

This chain connects TRBV5-4 to TRBJ2-5; TRBD2 aligns across 13 bases. The junction had 4 bases not matched to a gene; V was cut back by 3 bases and J by 2 bases. The CDR3 sequence is 16 residues long. Germline CDR1 is SGHNT and CDR2 is YYREEE (reference sequence). Here the CDR3 reads CASSSGLAGEQETQYF. In DNA, the CDR3 is TGTGCCAGCAGCTCTGGACTAGCGGGGGAGCAAGAGACCCAGTACTTC.

The table lists this clone with a count of one. The chain carries TRBV7-8 and TRBJ1-1, with a possible D match to TRBD1 (5 bases). Germline V gives CDR1 SGHVS, CDR2 FQNEAQ. Trimming removed 7 bases at V and 5 bases at J, with 17 bases between. CDR3 length equals 14 residues. The chain's CDR3 is CASTLGGVGTEAFF. DNA of the CDR3: TGTGCCAGCACCCTGGGAGGGGTGGGGACTGAAGCTTTCTTT.